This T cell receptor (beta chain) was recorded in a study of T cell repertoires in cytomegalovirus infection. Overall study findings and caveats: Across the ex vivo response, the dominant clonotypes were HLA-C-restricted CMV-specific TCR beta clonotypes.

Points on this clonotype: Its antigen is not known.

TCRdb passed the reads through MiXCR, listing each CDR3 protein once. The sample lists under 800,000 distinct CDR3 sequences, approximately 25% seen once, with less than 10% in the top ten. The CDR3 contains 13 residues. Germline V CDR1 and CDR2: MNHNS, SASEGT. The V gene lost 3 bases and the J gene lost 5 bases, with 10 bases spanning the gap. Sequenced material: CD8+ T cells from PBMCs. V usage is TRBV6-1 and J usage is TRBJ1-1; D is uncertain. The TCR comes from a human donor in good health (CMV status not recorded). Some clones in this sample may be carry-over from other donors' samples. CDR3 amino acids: CASSDPGWTEAFF. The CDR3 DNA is TGTGCCAGCAGTGATCCGGGGTGGACTGAAGCTTTCTTT.